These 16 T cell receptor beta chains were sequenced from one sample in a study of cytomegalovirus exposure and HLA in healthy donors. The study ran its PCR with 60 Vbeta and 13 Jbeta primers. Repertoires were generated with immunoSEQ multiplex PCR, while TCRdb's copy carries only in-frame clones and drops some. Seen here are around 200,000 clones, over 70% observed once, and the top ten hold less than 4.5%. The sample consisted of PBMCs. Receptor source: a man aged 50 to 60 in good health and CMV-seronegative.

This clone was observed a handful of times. CDR3: CASSSYRGSTEAFF. CDR3 sequence (DNA): TGTGCCAGCAGCTCCTACAGGGGGTCCACTGAAGCTTTCTTT. This chain links TRBV11-2 with TRBJ1-1; TRBD1 aligns across 8 bases. V gave up 4 bases and J gave up 4 bases; unmatched junction bases: 5. Per the germline V gene, CDR1 is SGHAT and CDR2 is FQNNGV. The CDR3 length is 14 residues.

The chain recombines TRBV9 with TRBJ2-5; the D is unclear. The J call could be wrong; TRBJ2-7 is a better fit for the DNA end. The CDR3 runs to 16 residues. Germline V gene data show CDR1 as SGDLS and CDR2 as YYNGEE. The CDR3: CASSPLGRRSSYEQYF. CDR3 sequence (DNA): TGTGCCAGCAGCCCCCTGGGCCGCCGAAGCTCCTACGAGCAGTACTTC.

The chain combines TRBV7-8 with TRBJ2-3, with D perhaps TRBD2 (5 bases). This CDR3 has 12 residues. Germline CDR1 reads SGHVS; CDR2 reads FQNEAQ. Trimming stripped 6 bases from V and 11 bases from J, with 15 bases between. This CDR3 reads CASSSTGIMQYF. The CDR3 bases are TGTGCCAGCAGTTCTACCGGGATTATGCAGTATTTT.

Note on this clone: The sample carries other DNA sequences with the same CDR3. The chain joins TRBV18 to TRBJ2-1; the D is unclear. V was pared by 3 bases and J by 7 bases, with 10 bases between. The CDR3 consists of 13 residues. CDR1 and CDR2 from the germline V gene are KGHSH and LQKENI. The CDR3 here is CASSPGARNEQFF. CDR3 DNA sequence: TGTGCCAGCTCACCGGGTGCCAGGAATGAGCAGTTCTTC.

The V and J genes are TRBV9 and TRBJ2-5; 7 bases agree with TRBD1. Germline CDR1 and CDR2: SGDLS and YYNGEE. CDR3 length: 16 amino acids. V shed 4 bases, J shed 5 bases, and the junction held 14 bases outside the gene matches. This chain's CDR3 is CASSLGQINPGETQYF. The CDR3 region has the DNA TGTGCCAGCAGCTTGGGACAGATCAACCCCGGCGAGACCCAGTACTTC.

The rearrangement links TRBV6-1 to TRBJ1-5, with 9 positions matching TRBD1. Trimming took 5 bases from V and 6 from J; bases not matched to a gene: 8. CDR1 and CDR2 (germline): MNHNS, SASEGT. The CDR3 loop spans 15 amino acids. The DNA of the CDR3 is TGTGCCAGCAGTTTGGGACAGGGAAAGGGTCAGCCCCAGCATTTT. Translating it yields CASSLGQGKGQPQHF.

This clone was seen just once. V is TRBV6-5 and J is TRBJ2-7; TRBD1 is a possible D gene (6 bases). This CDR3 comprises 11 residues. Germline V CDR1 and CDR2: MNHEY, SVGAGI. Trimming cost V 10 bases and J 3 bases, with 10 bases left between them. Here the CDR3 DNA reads TGTGCCACCGAAGGGGGCTACGAGCAGTACTTC. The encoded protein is CATEGGYEQYF.

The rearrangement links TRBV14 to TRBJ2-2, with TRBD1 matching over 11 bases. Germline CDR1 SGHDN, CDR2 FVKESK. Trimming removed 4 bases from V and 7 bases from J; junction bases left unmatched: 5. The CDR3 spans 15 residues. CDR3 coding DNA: TGTGCCAGCAGCCTTGGACAGGGGGCCTTCGGGGAGCTGTTTTTT. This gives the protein CASSLGQGAFGELFF.

For the CDR3, the DNA is TGTGCCAGCAGCTTAGGGAACAGGGGTAGCAATCAGCCCCAGCATTTT. Translating gives CASSLGNRGSNQPQHF. The rearrangement links TRBV7-2 to TRBJ1-5, with 7 positions matching TRBD1. From germline, CDR1 is SGHTA and CDR2 FQGNSA. Germline trimming cut 1 base from V and 0 bases from J; bases unmatched to any gene: 3. The CDR3 consists of 16 residues.

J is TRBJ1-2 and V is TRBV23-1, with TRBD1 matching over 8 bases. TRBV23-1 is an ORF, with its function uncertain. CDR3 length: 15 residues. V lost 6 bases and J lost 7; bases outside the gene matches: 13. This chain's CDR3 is CASRSNPDRVAGYTF. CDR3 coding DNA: TGCGCCAGCAGATCTAACCCGGACAGGGTGGCTGGCTACACCTTC.

CDR3 nucleotide sequence: TGTGCCACCAGCTCGGGGGATGGAAACACCATATATTTT. Translated, it gives CATSSGDGNTIYF. V gene TRBV15 combines with J gene TRBJ1-3, with D maybe TRBD1 (5 bases). The V end was cut by 5 bases, the J end by 3 bases, with 8 bases between. Looked up from germline, CDR1 is LNHNV and CDR2 is YYDKDF (reference sequence). This CDR3 is 13 amino acids long.

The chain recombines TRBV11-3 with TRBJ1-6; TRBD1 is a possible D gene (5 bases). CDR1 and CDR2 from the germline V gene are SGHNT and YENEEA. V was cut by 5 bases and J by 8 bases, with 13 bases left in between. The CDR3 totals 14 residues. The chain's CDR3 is CASSRDSRDSPLHF. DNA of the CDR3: TGTGCCAGCAGCCGTGACAGTAGGGATTCACCCCTCCACTTT. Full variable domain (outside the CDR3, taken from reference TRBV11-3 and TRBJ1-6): EAGVVQSPRYKIIEKKQPVAFWCNPISGHNTLYWYLQNLGQGPELLIRYENEEAVDDSQLPKDRFSAERLKGVDSTLKIQPAELGDSAVYLCASSRDSRDSPLHFGNGTRLTVT.

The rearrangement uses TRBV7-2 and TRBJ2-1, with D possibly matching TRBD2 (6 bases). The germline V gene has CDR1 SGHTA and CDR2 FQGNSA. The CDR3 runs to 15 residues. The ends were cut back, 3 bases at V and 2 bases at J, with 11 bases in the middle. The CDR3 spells CASSLGGEPYNEQFF. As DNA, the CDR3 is TGTGCCAGCAGCTTGGGCGGGGAACCCTACAATGAGCAGTTCTTC.

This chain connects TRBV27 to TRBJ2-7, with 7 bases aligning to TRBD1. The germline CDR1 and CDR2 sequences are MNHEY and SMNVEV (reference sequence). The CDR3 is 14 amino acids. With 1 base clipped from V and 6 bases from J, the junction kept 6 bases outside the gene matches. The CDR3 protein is CASSLYEGQPEQYF. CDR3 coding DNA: TGTGCCAGCAGTTTATATGAGGGACAGCCCGAGCAGTACTTC.

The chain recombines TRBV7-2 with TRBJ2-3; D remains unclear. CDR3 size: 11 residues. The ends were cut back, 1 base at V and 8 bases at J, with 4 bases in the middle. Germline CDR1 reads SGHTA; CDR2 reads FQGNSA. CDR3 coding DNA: TGTGCCAGCAGCTTAGGGAGTACGCAGTATTTT. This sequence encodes CASSLGSTQYF. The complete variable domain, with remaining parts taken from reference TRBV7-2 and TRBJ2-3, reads GAGVSQSPSNKVTEKGKDVELRCDPISGHTALYWYRQSLGQGLEFLIYFQGNSAPDKSGLPSDRFSAERTGGSVSTLTIQRTQQEDSAVYLCASSLGSTQYFGPGTRLTVL.

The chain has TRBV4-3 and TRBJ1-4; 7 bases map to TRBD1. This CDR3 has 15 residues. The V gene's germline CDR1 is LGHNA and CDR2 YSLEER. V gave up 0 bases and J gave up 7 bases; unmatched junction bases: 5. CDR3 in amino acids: CASSQDRAGGEKLFF. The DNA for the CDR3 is TGCGCCAGCAGCCAAGATCGTGCAGGGGGTGAAAAACTGTTTTTT.